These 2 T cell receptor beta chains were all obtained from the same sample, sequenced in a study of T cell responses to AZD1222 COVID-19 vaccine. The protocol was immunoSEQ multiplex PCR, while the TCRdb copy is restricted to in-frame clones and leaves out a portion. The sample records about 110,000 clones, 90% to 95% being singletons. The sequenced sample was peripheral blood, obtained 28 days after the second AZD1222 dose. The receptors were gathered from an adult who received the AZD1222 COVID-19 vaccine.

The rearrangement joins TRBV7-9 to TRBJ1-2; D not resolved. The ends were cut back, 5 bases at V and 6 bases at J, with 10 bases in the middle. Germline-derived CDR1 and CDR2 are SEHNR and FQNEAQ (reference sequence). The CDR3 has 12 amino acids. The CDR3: CASSLWQDGYTF. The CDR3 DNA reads TGTGCCAGCAGCCTTTGGCAGGATGGCTACACCTTC.

The CDR3 protein is CASSLPGVGNTIYF. CDR3 in DNA: TGTGCCAGCAGCTTACCCGGGGTAGGAAACACCATATATTTT. The rearrangement uses TRBV11-3 and TRBJ1-3; D not resolved. The CDR3 runs to 14 residues. V dropped 2 bases and J dropped 4 bases, with 9 bases sitting between them. CDR1 SGHNT and CDR2 YENEEA come from the germline V gene.